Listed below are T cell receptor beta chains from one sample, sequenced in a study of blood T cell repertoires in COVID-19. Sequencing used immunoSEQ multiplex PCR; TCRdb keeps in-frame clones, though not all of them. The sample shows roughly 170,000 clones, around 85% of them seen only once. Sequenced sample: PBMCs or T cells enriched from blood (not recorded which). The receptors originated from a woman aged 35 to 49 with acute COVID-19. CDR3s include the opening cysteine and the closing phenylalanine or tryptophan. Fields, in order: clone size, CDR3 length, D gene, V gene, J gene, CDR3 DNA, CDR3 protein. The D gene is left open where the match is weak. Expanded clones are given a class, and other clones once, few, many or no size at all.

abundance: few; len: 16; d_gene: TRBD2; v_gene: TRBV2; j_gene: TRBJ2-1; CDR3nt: TGTGCCAGCGAGACCCCACTAGCGGGAAGAGACAATGAGCAGTTCTTC; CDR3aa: CASETPLAGRDNEQFF
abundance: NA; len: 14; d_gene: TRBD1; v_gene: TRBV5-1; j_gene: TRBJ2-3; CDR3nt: TGCGCCAGCAGCGCGACAGGGGAGAAGGCGGCGCAGTATTTT; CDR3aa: CASSATGEKAAQYF
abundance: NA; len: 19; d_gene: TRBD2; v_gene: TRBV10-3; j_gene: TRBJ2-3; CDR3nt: TGTGCCATCAGTGATGGGACTAGCGGGAGAATCGCTAGCACAGATACGCAGTATTTT; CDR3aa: CAISDGTSGRIASTDTQYF
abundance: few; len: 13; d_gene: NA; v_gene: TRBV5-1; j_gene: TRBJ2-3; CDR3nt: TGCGCCAGCAGTGTGGACAGTCGAGATACGCAGTATTTT; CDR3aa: CASSVDSRDTQYF
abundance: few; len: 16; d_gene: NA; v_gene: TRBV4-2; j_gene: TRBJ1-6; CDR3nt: TGTGCCAGCAGCCAAGAACAGGACACGAAGAATTCACCCCTCCACTTT; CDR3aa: CASSQEQDTKNSPLHF
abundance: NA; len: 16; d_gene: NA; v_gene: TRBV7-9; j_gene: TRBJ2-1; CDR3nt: TGTGCCAGCAGCCCCCGGACAGTCTTCGAGGTCAATGAGCAGTTCTTC; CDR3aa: CASSPRTVFEVNEQFF
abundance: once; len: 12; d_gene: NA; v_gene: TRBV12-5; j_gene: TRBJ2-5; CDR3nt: TGTGCTAGTGGTTTGCTATCGGGGACCCAGTACTTC; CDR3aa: CASGLLSGTQYF
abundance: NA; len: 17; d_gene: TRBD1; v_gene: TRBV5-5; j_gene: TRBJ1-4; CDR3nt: TGTGCCAGCAGCTTGGAATCGTCAGGGGGAGGTAATGAAAAACTGTTTTTT; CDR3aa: CASSLESSGGGNEKLFF
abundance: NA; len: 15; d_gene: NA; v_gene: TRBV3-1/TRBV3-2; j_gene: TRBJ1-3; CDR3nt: TGTGCCAGCACCGTGCGAGTAGACTCTGGAAACACCATATATTTT; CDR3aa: CASTVRVDSGNTIYF
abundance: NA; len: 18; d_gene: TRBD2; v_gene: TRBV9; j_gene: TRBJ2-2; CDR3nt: TGTGCCAGCAGCGTAGAAGCGGGAGAGACTATGTTCACCGGGGAGCTGTTTTTT; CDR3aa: CASSVEAGETMFTGELFF
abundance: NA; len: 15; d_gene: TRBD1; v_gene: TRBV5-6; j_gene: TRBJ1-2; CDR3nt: TGTGCCAGCAGCCCGAACCACAGGGGTGACTATGGCTACACCTTC; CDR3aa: CASSPNHRGDYGYTF
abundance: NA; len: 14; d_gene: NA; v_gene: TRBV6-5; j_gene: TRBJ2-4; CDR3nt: TGTGCCAGCACCGAAAACGGGGGTGGGGACATTCAGTACTTC; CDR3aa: CASTENGGGDIQYF
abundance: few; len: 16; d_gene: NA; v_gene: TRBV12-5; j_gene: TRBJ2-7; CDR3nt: TGTGCTAGTGGTCCCTCAGGCGGGACGGGTGCCTACGAGCAGTACTTC; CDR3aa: CASGPSGGTGAYEQYF
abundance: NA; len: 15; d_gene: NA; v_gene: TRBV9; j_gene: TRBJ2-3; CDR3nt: TGTGCCAGCAGCGACGCCTTAGCGGCCCCAGATACGCAGTATTTT; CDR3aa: CASSDALAAPDTQYF
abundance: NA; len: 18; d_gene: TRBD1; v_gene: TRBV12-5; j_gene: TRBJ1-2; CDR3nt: TGTGCTAGTGGTTTGGACGCGTCCCGGGACAGGGGGCGCGTTGGCTACACCTTC; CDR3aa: CASGLDASRDRGRVGYTF
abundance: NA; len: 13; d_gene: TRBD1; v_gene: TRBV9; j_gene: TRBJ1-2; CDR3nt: TGTGCCAGCAGCGAGTGGGGAGGACAGGGCCTAGCATTC; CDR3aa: CASSEWGGQGLAF
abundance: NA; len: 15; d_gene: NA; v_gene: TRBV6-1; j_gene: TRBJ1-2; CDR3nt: TGTGCCAGCAGTGAAGCTCCAGGGGCCTACTATGGCTACACCTTC; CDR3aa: CASSEAPGAYYGYTF